A single sample gave rise to the 21 T cell receptor beta chains below, sequenced in a study of blood T cells in healthy people across ages (dated by TCRdb to between 2014 and 2017). The library relied on 5' RACE. Sequenced on an Illumina HiSeq 2500. A second PCR of roughly 6 to 11 cycles was run with a J-beta primer mix and a sample-barcoded 5' primer. TCRdb reran the public reads through fastp at Q25 and MiXCR, keeping productive beta chains. Records with the same CDR3 protein are collapsed into one entry carrying the most frequent genes and DNA. Counted in this sample were approximately 800,000 distinct CDR3 sequences; roughly three fifths of them appeared once. The ten top clones hold 20% to 30% of the sample. Sequencing was done on a sample of blood. These receptors all stem from a middle-aged man in good health.

The V gene is TRBV20-1, the J gene TRBJ2-5, with D tentatively TRBD1 (6 bases). This CDR3 region has 14 residues. V dropped 3 bases and J dropped 5 bases, with 16 bases sitting between them. Germline V gene data show CDR1 as DFQATT and CDR2 as SNEGSKA (reference sequence). CDR3 sequence: CSASRGRPGETQYF. The DNA for the CDR3 is TGCAGTGCTAGCAGGGGACGGCCGGGGGAGACCCAGTACTTC.

This rearrangement joins TRBV11-1 to TRBJ2-3, with D possibly matching TRBD2 (6 bases). Germline V gene data show CDR1 as SGHAT and CDR2 as FQDESV (reference sequence). The CDR3 extends over 15 amino acids. V shed 7 bases and J shed 8 bases, with 22 bases lying between them. The CDR3 sequence: CASNPVPGYGGTQYF. In DNA form, the CDR3 reads TGTGCCAGCAATCCTGTTCCGGGGTACGGGGGTACGCAGTATTTT.

The CDR3 here is CASSVGAERTDTQYF. The CDR3 DNA follows: TGTGCCAGCAGCGTAGGAGCGGAACGCACAGATACGCAGTATTTT. The J gene is TRBJ2-3, the V gene TRBV9, with TRBD2 as a possible D gene (5 bases). Trimming took 0 bases from V and 1 from J, leaving 9 bases between them. Germline CDR1 is SGDLS and CDR2 is YYNGEE. CDR3 length: 15 residues. The whole variable domain, filled in from reference TRBV9 and TRBJ2-3, reads DSGVTQTPKHLITATGQRVTLRCSPRSGDLSVYWYQQSLDQGLQFLIQYYNGEERAKGNILERFSAQQFPDLHSELNLSSLELGDSALYFCASSVGAERTDTQYFGPGTRLTVL.

The chain uses TRBV25-1 and TRBJ2-4, with a possible D match to TRBD2 (5 bases). TRBJ2-5 explains the end of the DNA better; the J call may be wrong. Germline loops: CDR1 MGHDK, CDR2 SYGVNS. The CDR3 spans 15 residues. The CDR3 sequence is CASSESIGVRETQYF. The CDR3 region has the DNA TGTGCCAGCAGTGAATCAATCGGGGTTAGAGAGACCCAGTACTTC.

The rearrangement links TRBV30 to TRBJ1-6; the D is unclear. The germline V gene has CDR1 GTSNPN and CDR2 SVGIG (reference sequence). The CDR3 totals 12 residues. V was clipped by 3 bases and J by 10 bases, with 10 bases between them. The CDR3 DNA is TGTGCCTGGAGGGACCCTCCCTCACCCCTCCACTTT. Its translation: CAWRDPPSPLHF. Full variable domain (remainder filled in from reference TRBV30 and TRBJ1-6): SQTIHQWPATLVQPVGSPLSLECTVEGTSNPNLYWYRQAAGRGLQLLFYSVGIGQISSEVPQNLSASRPQDRQFILSSKKLLLSDSGFYLCAWRDPPSPLHFGNGTRLTVT.

This clonotype was seen a single time. J is TRBJ1-5 and V is TRBV29-1, with a tentative D call TRBD1 (5 bases). The CDR3 has 14 amino acids. Trimming pared 4 bases from V and 5 bases from J, leaving 15 bases between. The germline V gene encodes CDR1 SQVTM and CDR2 ANQGSEA. The CDR3 bases are TGCAGCGTTGTAGGGGCCGCAGGCGATCAGCCCCAGCATTTT. It is translated as CSVVGAAGDQPQHF.

J is TRBJ2-2 and V is TRBV29-1, with a tentative D call TRBD1 (6 bases). This CDR3 comprises 15 residues. The V gene lost 7 bases and the J gene lost 3 bases, with 18 bases spanning the gap. The germline CDR1 and CDR2 sequences are SQVTM and ANQGSEA. The CDR3 DNA reads TGCAGCGCCGGAAAAGGGGGTAGGGACACCGGGGAGCTGTTTTTT. This encodes CSAGKGGRDTGELFF.

This chain uses TRBV6-5 with TRBJ2-7; TRBD2 matches at 8 bases. This CDR3 spans 15 amino acids. Germline CDR1 MNHEY, CDR2 SVGAGI. Trimming at V came to 5 bases and at J to 2 bases, leaving 8 bases not matched to a gene. This chain's CDR3 is CASSARGATTYEQYF. The DNA of the CDR3 is TGTGCCAGCAGTGCGCGGGGGGCGACGACCTACGAGCAGTACTTC.

This clonotype was seen only a few times. This rearrangement joins TRBV3-1 to TRBJ2-3; D gene unclear. CDR3 size: 14 residues. With 3 bases removed from V and 4 bases from J, the gap between germline ends came to 11 bases. The V gene's germline CDR1 is LGHDT and CDR2 YNNKEL (reference sequence). Here the CDR3 DNA reads TGTGCCAGCAGCCATCTAAAGGTCGCAGATACGCAGTATTTT. Its translation is CASSHLKVADTQYF.

The CDR3 loop is CASSYSYAGERSYNEQFF. Here the CDR3 DNA reads TGTGCCAGCAGTTATAGCTACGCGGGAGAAAGGTCCTACAATGAGCAGTTCTTC. V is TRBV6-2 or TRBV6-3 and J is TRBJ2-1; 7 bases fit TRBD2. The V gene's germline CDR1 is MNHEY and CDR2 SVGEGT. The CDR3 is made up of 18 amino acids. V was clipped by 3 bases and J by 1 base; unmatched bases: 12.

This clonotype was seen once. This rearrangement joins TRBV7-3 to TRBJ2-1, with TRBD2 identical over 8 bases. The CDR3 has 15 amino acids. Germline loops: CDR1 SGHTA, CDR2 FQGTGA. The junction had 15 bases not matched to a gene; V was cut back by 7 bases and J by 10 bases. As DNA, the CDR3 is TGTGCCAGCATCACCTCTCCGGGACTAGGTTTCGAGCAGTTCTTC. It is translated as CASITSPGLGFEQFF. The whole variable domain, filled in from reference TRBV7-3 and TRBJ2-1, reads GAGVSQTPSNKVTEKGKYVELRCDPISGHTALYWYRQSLGQGPEFLIYFQGTGAADDSGLPNDRFFAVRPEGSVSTLKIQRTERGDSAVYLCASITSPGLGFEQFFGPGTRLTVL.

The chain uses TRBV7-2 and TRBJ2-3; no reliable D call. This CDR3 is 12 amino acids long. Germline CDR1 reads SGHTA; CDR2 reads FQGNSA. V was cut by 6 bases and J by 4 bases, with 8 bases left in between. The CDR3 DNA reads as TGTGCCAGCAGGCAGACCTCAGATACGCAGTATTTT. Encoded protein: CASRQTSDTQYF.

In this sample, this clonotype turned up a few times. The chain links TRBV15 to TRBJ2-3, with 8 bases aligning to TRBD2. The V gene end was trimmed by 9 bases and the J gene end by 5 bases; junction bases not matched to a gene: 10. The CDR3 is made up of 14 amino acids. Germline assignment: CDR1 LNHNV and CDR2 YYDKDF (reference sequence). The CDR3: CATEAGDNVDTQYF. As DNA, the CDR3 is TGTGCCACAGAAGCGGGAGACAATGTAGATACGCAGTATTTT.

The chain uses TRBV27 and TRBJ1-2; unclear D gene. This CDR3 region has 13 residues. CDR1 and CDR2 (germline): MNHEY, SMNVEV (reference sequence). Between the trimmed V and J ends, which lost 3 bases and 2 bases, there was a span of 7 bases. The CDR3 coding sequence is TGTGCCAGCAGTTTTTGGCGAAACTATGGCTACACCTTC. It yields the protein CASSFWRNYGYTF.

The chain carries TRBV7-9 and TRBJ2-5, with 7 bases identical to TRBD2. CDR1 is SEHNR, CDR2 FQNEAQ, per germline (reference sequence). V was clipped by 5 bases and J by 3 bases; unmatched bases: 12. The CDR3 is 16 amino acids. This CDR3 reads CASSPASGTTKETQYF. CDR3 coding DNA: TGTGCCAGCAGCCCTGCTAGCGGAACTACCAAAGAGACCCAGTACTTC.

The chain has TRBV7-3 and TRBJ2-1, with TRBD2 matching over 11 bases. The V gene's germline CDR1 is SGHTA and CDR2 FQGTGA. There are 16 residues in the CDR3. V was pared by 2 bases and J by 5 bases, with 5 bases of the junction left unmatched. Here the CDR3 DNA reads TGTGCCAGCAGCTTATCGGGACTAGCGGACGACAATGAGCAGTTCTTC. Translating it yields CASSLSGLADDNEQFF.

The chain carries TRBV7-8 and TRBJ2-1, with a tentative D call TRBD2 (6 bases). The CDR3 extends over 13 amino acids. Trimming removed 5 bases from V and 10 bases from J, with 15 bases in between. Germline CDR1 SGHVS, CDR2 FQNEAQ. The CDR3 sequence: CASSTGRGTEQFF. CDR3 DNA: TGTGCCAGCAGCACCGGGCGCGGGACCGAGCAGTTCTTC.

This clonotype was seen a few times. The V and J genes are TRBV20-1 and TRBJ2-7; perhaps D is TRBD1 or TRBD2 (6 bases each). Trimming stripped 0 bases from V and 2 bases from J, with 11 bases between. The CDR3 runs to 14 residues. Germline CDR1 and CDR2: DFQATT and SNEGSKA (reference sequence). CDR3 in DNA: TGCAGTGCTAGAGATCGGGGGCAACCCTACGAGCAGTACTTC. Translation gives CSARDRGQPYEQYF.

This clonotype was found a few times. The V and J genes are TRBV5-1 and TRBJ2-5; 7 nucleotides align to TRBD1. Germline values: CDR1 SGHRS, CDR2 YFSETQ. The CDR3 runs to 16 residues. Trimming removed 3 bases from V and 0 bases from J; junction bases left unmatched: 8. CDR3 sequence (DNA): TGCGCCAGCAGCTCCGGGGACAGACTCAACCAAGAGACCCAGTACTTC. Protein sequence: CASSSGDRLNQETQYF.

The chain employs TRBV5-6 and TRBJ2-5; D perhaps matches TRBD2 (6 bases). Germline V gives CDR1 SGHDT, CDR2 YYEEEE. CDR3 length: 13 residues. The V and J ends lost 0 bases and 6 bases respectively, with 9 bases between them. The CDR3 here is CASSLGGEQTQYF. The CDR3 DNA reads TGTGCCAGCAGCTTGGGGGGGGAACAGACCCAGTACTTC.

The J gene is TRBJ2-5, the V gene TRBV20-1, with TRBD2 as a possible D gene (7 bases). Germline V gives CDR1 DFQATT, CDR2 SNEGSKA (reference sequence). The CDR3 loop spans 17 amino acids. V shed 3 bases and J shed 0 bases, with 20 bases lying between them. As DNA, the CDR3 is TGCAGTGCTAGTCCGGGGGGCCCCTTTGGTGACCAAGAGACCCAGTACTTC. As protein: CSASPGGPFGDQETQYF.